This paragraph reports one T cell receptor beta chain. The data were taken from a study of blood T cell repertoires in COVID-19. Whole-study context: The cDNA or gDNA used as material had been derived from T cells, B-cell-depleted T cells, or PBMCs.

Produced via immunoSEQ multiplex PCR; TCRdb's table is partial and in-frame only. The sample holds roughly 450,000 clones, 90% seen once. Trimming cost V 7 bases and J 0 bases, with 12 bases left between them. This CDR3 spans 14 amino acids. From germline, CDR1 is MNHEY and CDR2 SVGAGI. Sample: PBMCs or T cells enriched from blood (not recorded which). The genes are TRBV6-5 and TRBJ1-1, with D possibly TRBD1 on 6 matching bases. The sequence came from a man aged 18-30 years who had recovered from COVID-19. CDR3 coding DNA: TGTGCCAGCACTTCGACAGGTATGAACACTGAAGCTTTCTTT. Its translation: CASTSTGMNTEAFF.